The 10 T cell receptor beta chains presented below share a single source sample, sequenced in a study of T cell repertoires in cytomegalovirus infection. TCRdb analysed the reads with MiXCR anew, one entry per CDR3 protein. The table has under 600,000 distinct CDR3 sequences, more than 15% seen once. Sequencing was performed on CD8+ T cells from PBMCs. The receptors derive from a human donor in good health (CMV status not recorded). Some clones in this sample may be carry-over from other donors' samples.

The V gene is TRBV27, the J gene TRBJ2-2; no clear D. The V end was cut by 2 bases, the J end by 2 bases, with 6 bases between. The CDR3 loop spans 14 amino acids. CDR1 MNHEY and CDR2 SMNVEV come from the germline V gene (reference sequence). CDR3 nucleotides: TGTGCCAGCAGTTTAGTCAAAAACACCGGGGAGCTGTTTTTT. Its translation: CASSLVKNTGELFF.

Many counts were recorded for this clonotype. This chain uses TRBV27 with TRBJ1-1; tentatively, D is TRBD1 (5 bases). The CDR3 spans 15 residues. Germline V lookup: CDR1 MNHEY, CDR2 SMNVEV (reference sequence). V lost 2 bases, J lost 2 bases, and 12 bases lay in between. The DNA of the CDR3 is TGTGCCAGCAGTTTAGGCGTCAGGGCAAACACTGAAGCTTTCTTT. It yields the protein CASSLGVRANTEAFF.

Ten or more counts support this clonotype. The chain employs TRBV7-9 and TRBJ2-4; 9 nucleotides agree with TRBD1. Germline V gene lookup returns CDR1 SEHNR and CDR2 FQNEAQ (reference sequence). Trimming took 4 bases from V and 9 from J; bases not matched to a gene: 10. The CDR3 loop spans 15 amino acids. CDR3 nucleotide sequence: TGTGCCAGCAGCTCGTCCGGGACAGGGCACGGCATTCAGTACTTC. Its translation is CASSSSGTGHGIQYF.

This clonotype was seen at least ten times. The gene calls are TRBV11-2 and TRBJ2-1; D is possibly TRBD2 (7 bases). In germline, CDR1 is SGHAT, CDR2 FQNNGV. The ends were cut back, 4 bases at V and 2 bases at J, with 9 bases in the middle. The CDR3 consists of 14 residues. Here the CDR3 DNA reads TGTGCCAGCAGCTGGGGGGGGCCCTACAATGAGCAGTTCTTC. This gives the protein CASSWGGPYNEQFF.

This clonotype was recorded at least ten times. The chain joins TRBV12-3 or TRBV12-4 to TRBJ2-5; weak D call: TRBD1 (5 bases). This CDR3 has 15 amino acids. Between the trimmed V and J ends, which lost 6 bases and 1 base, there was a span of 15 bases. CDR3 protein: CASSRGQGVQETQYF. The CDR3 nucleotides are TGTGCCAGCAGCCGCGGTCAGGGCGTCCAAGAGACCCAGTACTTC.

This chain links TRBV20-1 with TRBJ2-7; D might be TRBD1 (6 bases). V gave up 5 bases and J gave up 2 bases, with 10 bases separating them. This CDR3 has 12 residues. Per the germline V gene, CDR1 is DFQATT and CDR2 is SNEGSKA (reference sequence). The CDR3 sequence: CSAEGDAYEQYF. Here the CDR3 DNA reads TGCAGTGCTGAGGGGGACGCCTACGAGCAGTACTTC.

At least ten counts were recorded for this clonotype. The chain has TRBV12-3 or TRBV12-4 and TRBJ1-5; 7 bases fit TRBD1. This CDR3 has 14 amino acids. J was trimmed by 6 bases and V by 6 bases; bases with no gene match: 8. This CDR3 reads CASRVQGSGQPQHF. The DNA of the CDR3 is TGTGCCAGCAGGGTACAGGGGTCTGGTCAGCCCCAGCATTTT.

This clonotype was observed a handful of times. The V call is TRBV11-2, the J call TRBJ1-6; unclear D gene. This CDR3 comprises 17 residues. Trimming removed 1 base from V and 1 base from J, with 11 bases in between. Germline CDR1 reads SGHAT; CDR2 reads FQNNGV. As DNA, the CDR3 is TGTGCCAGCAGCTTAGCCCCCGGGGTTTCCTATAATTCACCCCTCCACTTT. Translation gives CASSLAPGVSYNSPLHF.

This clonotype appeared a few times. The chain combines TRBV2 with TRBJ2-3, with TRBD2 as a possible D gene (5 bases). The CDR3 is made up of 16 amino acids. Germline CDR1 and CDR2: SNHLY and FYNNEI. Between the trimmed V and J ends, which lost 3 bases and 0 bases, there was a span of 13 bases. This CDR3 reads CASSDPSGISTDTQYF. In DNA form, the CDR3 reads TGTGCCAGCAGTGACCCCTCCGGGATTAGCACAGATACGCAGTATTTT.

This chain connects TRBV4-2 to TRBJ2-1; tentatively, D is TRBD2 (5 bases). The CDR3 runs to 14 residues. Trimming pared 5 bases from V and 7 bases from J, leaving 15 bases between. Germline CDR1 LGHNA, CDR2 YNFKEQ. The CDR3 DNA reads as TGTGCCAGCAGCTCCGGAGAGGGCCAGAATGAGCAGTTCTTC. Translation gives CASSSGEGQNEQFF.